These 17 T cell receptor beta chains were sequenced from one sample in a study of human T cells and chemical hapten exposure. Using its own MiXCR run on the RACE reads, TCRdb lists one record per CDR3 protein. The table records about 98,000 distinct CDR3 sequences, 9.5% to 14% of them present only once. Sample time point: pre-sensitization, week 0. Treatment in this sample: therapeutic diphenylcyclopropenone sensitization with weekly scalp DPC. The input for sequencing was whole blood, taken in connection with sensitization to the hapten diphenylcyclopropenone (DPC). The source of these receptors is a woman aged 55 to 70 with alopecia areata. Some clones in this sample may be carry-over from other donors' samples.

V usage is TRBV18 and J usage is TRBJ2-7, with D maybe TRBD2 (6 bases). Germline V gene data show CDR1 as KGHSH and CDR2 as LQKENI. The CDR3 runs 12 residues. Trimming cost V 0 bases and J 7 bases, with 7 bases left between them. CDR3 loop: CASSPPAGEQYF. For the CDR3, the DNA is TGTGCCAGCTCACCACCGGCGGGAGAGCAGTACTTC. Complete variable domain (other parts from reference TRBV18 and TRBJ2-7): NAGVMQNPRHLVRRRGQEARLRCSPMKGHSHVYWYRQLPEEGLKFMVYLQKENIIDESGMPKERFSAEFPKEGPSILRIQQVVRGDSAAYFCASSPPAGEQYFGPGTRLTVT.

The chain recombines TRBV7-2 with TRBJ2-7; TRBD2 matches 7 bases. This CDR3 spans 16 amino acids. The germline V gene has CDR1 SGHTA and CDR2 FQGNSA. With V trimmed by 2 bases and J by 1 base, 8 bases remained unmatched. CDR3 in amino acids: CASSLNGGGISYEQYF. The CDR3 coding sequence is TGTGCCAGCAGCTTAAATGGCGGGGGTATTTCCTACGAGCAGTACTTC. Full variable domain (outside the CDR3, taken from reference TRBV7-2 and TRBJ2-7): GAGVSQSPSNKVTEKGKDVELRCDPISGHTALYWYRQSLGQGLEFLIYFQGNSAPDKSGLPSDRFSAERTGGSVSTLTIQRTQQEDSAVYLCASSLNGGGISYEQYFGPGTRLTVT.

The gene calls are TRBV5-1 and TRBJ1-2; the D is unclear. V gave up 0 bases and J gave up 8 bases, with 14 bases separating them. The germline V gene has CDR1 SGHRS and CDR2 YFSETQ. CDR3 length: 14 amino acids. CDR3 bases: TGCGCCAGCAGCTTGGGTCAGAACAACAAGGGCTACACCTTC. This encodes CASSLGQNNKGYTF.

This clonotype occurred a few times. The V and J genes are TRBV12-5 and TRBJ1-1, with TRBD1 identical over 7 bases. The CDR3 runs to 13 residues. J gave up 4 bases and V 3 bases, and 2 bases lay outside the gene matches. Germline V gene sequence: CDR1 LGHNT, CDR2 FRNRAP. DNA of the CDR3: TGTGCTAGTGGTTTATCAGGGGGCACTGAAGCTTTCTTT. Translated, it gives CASGLSGGTEAFF.

This clonotype was observed many times. J is TRBJ2-1 and V is TRBV30, with D tentatively TRBD1 (5 bases). Germline V gene data show CDR1 as GTSNPN and CDR2 as SVGIG (reference sequence). V was clipped by 1 base and J by 9 bases, with 10 bases between them. The CDR3 has 12 amino acids. This CDR3 reads CAWSGLGAEQFF. The CDR3 nucleotides read TGTGCCTGGAGTGGCCTTGGGGCTGAGCAGTTCTTC.

This clonotype appeared a few times. The gene calls are TRBV19 and TRBJ2-3, with 7 bases identical to TRBD1. Germline assignment: CDR1 LNHDA and CDR2 SQIVND (reference sequence). CDR3 length equals 17 residues. Trimming at V came to 4 bases and at J to 1 base, leaving 11 bases not matched to a gene. CDR3 loop: CASSTRKQGRRTDTQYF. CDR3 bases: TGTGCCAGTAGTACCCGAAAACAGGGGCGACGCACAGATACGCAGTATTTT. Using reference TRBV19 and TRBJ2-3 for the parts outside the CDR3, the full variable domain is DGGITQSPKYLFRKEGQNVTLSCEQNLNHDAMYWYRQDPGQGLRLIYYSQIVNDFQKGDIAEGYSVSREKKESFPLTVTSAQKNPTAFYLCASSTRKQGRRTDTQYFGPGTRLTVL.

The J gene is TRBJ1-1, the V gene TRBV29-1, with a possible D match to TRBD1 (5 bases). The CDR3 spans 10 residues. Trimming pared 4 bases from V and 11 bases from J, leaving 11 bases between. Germline assignment: CDR1 SQVTM and CDR2 ANQGSEA. Here the CDR3 DNA reads TGCAGCGTTGGGGACCCCTGGGCTTTCTTT. It yields the protein CSVGDPWAFF. Full variable domain (outside the CDR3, taken from reference TRBV29-1 and TRBJ1-1): SAVISQKPSRDICQRGTSLTIQCQVDSQVTMMFWYRQQPGQSLTLIATANQGSEATYESGFVIDKFPISRPNLTFSTLTVSNMSPEDSSIYLCSVGDPWAFFGQGTRLTVV.

This clonotype was seen many times. The rearrangement joins TRBV12-3 or TRBV12-4 to TRBJ2-2; 12 nucleotides agree with TRBD2. The CDR3 runs to 17 residues. V lost 6 bases, J lost 2 bases, and 7 bases stayed unmatched. CDR3 residues: CASRELAGGSNTGELFF. The CDR3 DNA is TGTGCCAGCAGAGAACTAGCGGGGGGCTCCAACACCGGGGAGCTGTTTTTT.

This clonotype was counted at least ten times. The chain has TRBV6-6 and TRBJ1-4; 7 nucleotides align to TRBD1. This CDR3 has 19 residues. From germline, CDR1 is MNHNY and CDR2 SVGAGI (reference sequence). Trimming at V came to 6 bases and at J to 7 bases, leaving 23 bases not matched to a gene. The CDR3 loop is CASRTSLGGDSLASEKLFF. CDR3 in DNA: TGTGCCAGCAGGACGTCACTCGGGGGGGACAGTTTGGCGAGTGAAAAACTGTTTTTT.

The chain employs TRBV29-1 and TRBJ2-7; TRBD1 agrees at 9 bases. With V trimmed by 6 bases and J by 5 bases, 8 bases remained unmatched. This CDR3 contains 13 residues. Germline lookup yields CDR1 SQVTM and CDR2 ANQGSEA. For the CDR3, the DNA is TGCAGCGTAAGACAGGGGGAGGTTGACGAGCAGTACTTC. It yields the protein CSVRQGEVDEQYF.

The V and J genes are TRBV3-1 and TRBJ2-7; no clear D. The V gene's germline CDR1 is LGHDT and CDR2 YNNKEL (reference sequence). Trimming pared 0 bases from V and 7 bases from J, leaving 16 bases between. This CDR3 has 15 residues. CDR3 sequence reads: CASSQESGRVGEQYF. For the CDR3, the DNA is TGTGCCAGCAGCCAAGAGAGTGGCAGAGTTGGAGAGCAGTACTTC.

This clonotype was found many times. The rearrangement links TRBV11-2 to TRBJ2-3, with 10 nucleotides matching TRBD2. Germline values: CDR1 SGHAT, CDR2 FQNNGV. The CDR3 loop spans 19 amino acids. The junction had 10 bases not matched to a gene; V was cut back by 0 bases and J by 1 base. CDR3 sequence reads: CASSLELAGRKTRTDTQYF. For the CDR3, the DNA is TGTGCCAGCAGCTTAGAACTAGCGGGGCGTAAAACTCGCACAGATACGCAGTATTTT.

This clonotype has a count of ten or more. The chain combines TRBV11-2 with TRBJ1-1; tentative D call: TRBD1 (6 bases). There are 15 residues in the CDR3. CDR1 and CDR2 (germline): SGHAT, FQNNGV. With 2 bases removed from V and 4 bases from J, the gap between germline ends came to 14 bases. This CDR3 is CASSLFSTGGTEAFF. The CDR3 region has the DNA TGTGCCAGCAGCTTATTTTCGACAGGAGGCACTGAAGCTTTCTTT.

In its sample, this clonotype was seen many times. This chain links TRBV20-1 with TRBJ1-2; D gene unclear. V was pared by 1 base and J by 8 bases, with 8 bases between. Per germline, CDR1 DFQATT and CDR2 SNEGSKA (reference sequence). The CDR3 runs to 11 residues. DNA for the CDR3: TGCAGTGCTAGAGTAGGAGCAGGCTACACCTTC. It is translated as CSARVGAGYTF.

This clonotype was recorded a few times. The rearrangement links TRBV11-2 to TRBJ2-7, with 12 nucleotides matching TRBD2. Germline lookup yields CDR1 SGHAT and CDR2 FQNNGV. CDR3 length: 17 residues. V lost 1 base to trimming and J lost 6 bases; unmatched junction nucleotides: 10. The CDR3 nucleotides read TGTGCCAGCAGCTTAGGGACTAGCGGGGCCCCTATGTTCGAGCAGTACTTC. Residues: CASSLGTSGAPMFEQYF.

In the case of this clonotype: Given a much more abundant clone one base away, this may be a read error. The rearrangement links TRBV20-1 to TRBJ1-1; 7 bases line up with TRBD1. This CDR3 is built from 13 residues. Germline CDR1 DFQATT, CDR2 SNEGSKA (reference sequence). V shed 4 bases and J 0 bases; nucleotides not matched to a gene: 2. CDR3 sequence reads: CSATGQVNTEAFF. CDR3 DNA: TGCAGTGCTACCGGACAGGTGAACACTGAAGCTTTCTTT.

This clonotype showed up just a few times. The V gene is TRBV12-3 or TRBV12-4, the J gene TRBJ2-2, with TRBD2 identical over 11 bases. The J segment lost 4 bases and the V segment lost 6 bases, leaving 7 bases of the junction unmatched. The length of the CDR3 is 16 residues. CDR3 in amino acids: CASRTGTSGGTGELFF. In nucleotides, the CDR3 is TGTGCCAGCAGGACCGGGACTAGCGGAGGCACCGGGGAGCTGTTTTTT.